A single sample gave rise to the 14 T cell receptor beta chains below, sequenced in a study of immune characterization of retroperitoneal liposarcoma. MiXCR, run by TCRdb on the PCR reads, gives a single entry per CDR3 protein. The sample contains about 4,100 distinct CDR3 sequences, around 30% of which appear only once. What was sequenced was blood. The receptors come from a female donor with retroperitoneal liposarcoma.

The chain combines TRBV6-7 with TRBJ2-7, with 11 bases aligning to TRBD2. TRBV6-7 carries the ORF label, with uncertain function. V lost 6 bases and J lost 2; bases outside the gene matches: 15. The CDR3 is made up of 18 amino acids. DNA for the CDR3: TGTGCCAGCAGCCGACAGGGACTAGCGGCTTCGAGCCCCTACGAGCAGTACTTC. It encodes CASSRQGLAASSPYEQYF.

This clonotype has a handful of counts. CDR3 sequence reads: CASSETWQSYNEQYF. For the CDR3, the DNA is TGTGCCAGCAGTGAAACATGGCAGTCCTACAATGAGCAGTACTTC. The chain employs TRBV6-1 and TRBJ2-1, with D unresolved. The J call may be in error: the DNA end matches TRBJ2-7 better. Germline CDR1 is MNHNS and CDR2 is SASEGT. The CDR3 length is 15 residues.

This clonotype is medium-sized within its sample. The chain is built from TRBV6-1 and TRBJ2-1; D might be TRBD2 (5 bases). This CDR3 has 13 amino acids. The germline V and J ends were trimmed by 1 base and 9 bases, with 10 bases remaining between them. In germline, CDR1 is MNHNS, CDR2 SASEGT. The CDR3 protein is CASSEVPGSEQFF. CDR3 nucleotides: TGTGCCAGCAGTGAAGTTCCGGGAAGTGAGCAGTTCTTC.

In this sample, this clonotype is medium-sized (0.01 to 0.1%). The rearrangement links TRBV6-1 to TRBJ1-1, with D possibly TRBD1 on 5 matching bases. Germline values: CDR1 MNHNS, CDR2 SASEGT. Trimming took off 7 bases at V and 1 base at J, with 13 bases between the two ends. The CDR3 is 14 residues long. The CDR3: CASTSEQENTEAFF. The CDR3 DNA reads TGTGCCAGCACCAGCGAACAGGAGAACACTGAAGCTTTCTTT.

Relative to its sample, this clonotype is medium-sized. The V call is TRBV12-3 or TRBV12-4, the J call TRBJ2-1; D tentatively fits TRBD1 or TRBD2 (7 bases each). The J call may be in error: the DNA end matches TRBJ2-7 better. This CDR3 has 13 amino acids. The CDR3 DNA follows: TGTGCCAGCGGGGGGGACAGAACCTACGAGCAGTACTTC. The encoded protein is CASGGDRTYEQYF.

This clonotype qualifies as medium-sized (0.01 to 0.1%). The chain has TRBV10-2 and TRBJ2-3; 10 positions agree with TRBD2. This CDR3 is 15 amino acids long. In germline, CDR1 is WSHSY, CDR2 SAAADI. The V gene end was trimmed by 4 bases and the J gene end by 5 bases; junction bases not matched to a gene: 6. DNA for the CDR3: TGCGCCAGCAGTGTCCTAGCGGGAGTTGTAGATACGCAGTATTTT. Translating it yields CASSVLAGVVDTQYF.

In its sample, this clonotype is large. CDR3 amino acids: CASRPLAGGSYNEQFF. The CDR3 bases are TGTGCCAGCAGGCCTTTGGCGGGAGGATCCTACAATGAGCAGTTCTTC. This sequence joins TRBV12-3 or TRBV12-4 and TRBJ2-1; 8 nucleotides agree with TRBD2. The CDR3 consists of 16 residues. The ends lost 6 bases at V and 1 base at J; junction bases unmatched: 8.

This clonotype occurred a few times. CDR3 protein: CASSELIGYEQYF. The CDR3 nucleotides read TGCGCCAGCAGTGAGTTGATCGGATACGAGCAGTACTTC. The chain employs TRBV10-1 and TRBJ2-5; D gene unclear. The J call may not be correct, given that the DNA end is closer to TRBJ2-7. This CDR3 is built from 13 residues. CDR1 WNHNN and CDR2 SYGVQD come from the germline V gene (reference sequence).

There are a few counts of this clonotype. CDR3 region: CASSRVLAGRNYEQYF. Written as DNA, the CDR3 is TGCGCCAGCAGCCGCGTACTAGCGGGCCGCAACTACGAGCAGTACTTC. The V and J genes are TRBV4-1 and TRBJ2-5, with 9 bases that match TRBD2. The better agreement between TRBJ2-7 and the DNA end casts doubt on the J call. The CDR3 consists of 16 residues. Germline-derived CDR1 and CDR2 are MGHRA and YSYEKL.

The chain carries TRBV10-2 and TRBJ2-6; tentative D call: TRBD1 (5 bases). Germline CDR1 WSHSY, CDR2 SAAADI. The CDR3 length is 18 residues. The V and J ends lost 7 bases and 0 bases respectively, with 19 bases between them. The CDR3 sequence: CASTKGPGFPSGANVLTF. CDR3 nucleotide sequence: TGCGCCAGCACTAAAGGCCCAGGGTTTCCCTCTGGGGCCAACGTCCTGACTTTC.

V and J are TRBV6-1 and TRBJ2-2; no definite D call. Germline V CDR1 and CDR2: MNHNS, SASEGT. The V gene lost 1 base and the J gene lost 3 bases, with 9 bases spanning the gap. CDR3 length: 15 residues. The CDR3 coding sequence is TGTGCCAGCAGTGAAGTGTGGGGATACACCGGGGAGCTGTTTTTT. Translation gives CASSEVWGYTGELFF.

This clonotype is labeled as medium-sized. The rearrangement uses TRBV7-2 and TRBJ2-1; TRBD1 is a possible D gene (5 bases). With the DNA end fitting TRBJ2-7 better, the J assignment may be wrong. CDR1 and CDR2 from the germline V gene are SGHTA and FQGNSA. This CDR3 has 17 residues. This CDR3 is CASSLSASWTNSYEQYF. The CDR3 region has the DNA TGTGCCAGCAGCTTATCGGCCTCATGGACAAACTCCTACGAGCAGTACTTC.

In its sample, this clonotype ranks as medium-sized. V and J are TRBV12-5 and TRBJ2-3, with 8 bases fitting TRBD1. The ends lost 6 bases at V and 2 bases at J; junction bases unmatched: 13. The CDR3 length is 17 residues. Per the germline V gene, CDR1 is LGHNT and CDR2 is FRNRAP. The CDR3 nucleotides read TGTGCTAGTGGCCATCCCCTGCCGGGACAGGACACAGATACGCAGTATTTT. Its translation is CASGHPLPGQDTDTQYF.

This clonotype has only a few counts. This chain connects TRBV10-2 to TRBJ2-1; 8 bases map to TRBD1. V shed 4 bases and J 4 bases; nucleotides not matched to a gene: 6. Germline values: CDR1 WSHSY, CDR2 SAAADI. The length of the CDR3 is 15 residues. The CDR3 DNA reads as TGCGCCAGCAGTGCAGGACAGGGCCCATACAATGAGCAGTTCTTC. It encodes CASSAGQGPYNEQFF.